Each of the 20 T cell receptor beta chains below was sequenced from the same sample in a study of Ad26.COV2.S vaccination and SARS-CoV-2 variants. Here immunoSEQ multiplex PCR was the method, and the copy in TCRdb shows in-frame clones only, minus some. Here the sample spans hundreds of thousands of clones, approximately 88% being singletons. Treatment meaning: some 20 received Ad26.COV2.S at low or high dose, single or two shots; several received placebo; per-sample allocation not given. Material that was analyzed had been drawn on day 63 after the first vaccine or placebo injection. Sequenced here: peripheral blood, sampled in a trial of Ad26.COV2.S vaccine versus placebo. All receptors come from a person between 18 and 65 years old who received the Ad26.COV2.S COVID-19 vaccine or a placebo.

Only one count was recorded for this clone. The V call is TRBV14, the J call TRBJ2-1, with D possibly TRBD2 on 6 matching bases. The germline V gene has CDR1 SGHDN and CDR2 FVKESK. Trimming took 4 bases from V and 8 from J, leaving 12 bases between them. CDR3 size: 13 residues. CDR3 sequence reads: CASSLVRGHEQFF. DNA of the CDR3: TGTGCCAGCAGCCTCGTGCGGGGTCATGAGCAGTTCTTC. Full variable domain (rest looked up from reference TRBV14 and TRBJ2-1): EAGVTQFPSHSVIEKGQTVTLRCDPISGHDNLYWYRRVMGKEIKFLLHFVKESKQDESGMPNNRFLAERTGGTYSTLKVQPAELEDSGVYFCASSLVRGHEQFFGPGTRLTVL.

This sequence joins TRBV18 and TRBJ1-1, with D uncertain. The CDR3 has 11 amino acids. V was trimmed by 10 bases and J by 1 base, leaving 7 bases between them. Per the germline V gene, CDR1 is KGHSH and CDR2 is LQKENI. The CDR3 sequence: CATNRNTEAFF. For the CDR3, the DNA is TGTGCCACGAACAGGAACACTGAAGCTTTCTTT.

This rearrangement joins TRBV7-6 to TRBJ2-7; D remains ambiguous. The CDR3 sequence is 14 residues long. The V gene's germline CDR1 is SGHVS and CDR2 FNYEAQ. V lost 4 bases and J 3 bases, leaving 13 bases between the germline ends. CDR3 in DNA: TGTGCCAGCAGCTCCCGGCCCGGTGGCTACGAGCAGTACTTC. The encoded protein is CASSSRPGGYEQYF.

The J gene is TRBJ2-1, the V gene TRBV11-3; 13 bases align to TRBD2. The junction had 8 bases not matched to a gene; V was cut back by 5 bases and J by 10 bases. The CDR3 spans 15 residues. Germline V CDR1 and CDR2: SGHNT, YENEEA. This chain's CDR3 is CASSRGLAGAREQFF. CDR3 bases: TGTGCCAGCAGCCGCGGACTAGCGGGAGCCAGAGAGCAGTTCTTC.

J is TRBJ1-6 and V is TRBV13; D is ambiguous. V gave up 6 bases and J gave up 9 bases, with 9 bases separating them. This CDR3 spans 12 amino acids. Germline V gives CDR1 PRHDT, CDR2 FYEKMQ (reference sequence). CDR3 bases: TGTGCCAGCAGTATACTCAGTTCACCCCTCCACTTT. This translates into CASSILSSPLHF. The variable domain in full, with the rest retrieved from reference TRBV13 and TRBJ1-6, is AAGVIQSPRHLIKEKRETATLKCYPIPRHDTVYWYQQGPGQDPQFLISFYEKMQSDKGSIPDRFSAQQFSDYHSELNMSSLELGDSALYFCASSILSSPLHFGNGTRLTVT.

V is TRBV5-1 and J is TRBJ2-5; 11 bases align to TRBD2. The CDR3 totals 15 residues. CDR1 SGHRS and CDR2 YFSETQ come from the germline V gene. Trimming took 0 bases from V and 2 from J; bases not matched to a gene: 0. The DNA of the CDR3 is TGCGCCAGCAGCTTGGGACTAGCGGGGCAAGAGACCCAGTACTTC. Its protein product is CASSLGLAGQETQYF. Looking up the rest from reference TRBV5-1 and TRBJ2-5 gives the full variable domain: KAGVTQTPRYLIKTRGQQVTLSCSPISGHRSVSWYQQTPGQGLQFLFEYFSETQRNKGNFPGRFSGRQFSNSRSEMNVSTLELGDSALYLCASSLGLAGQETQYFGPGTRLLVL.

This chain connects TRBV6-5 to TRBJ1-1; D gene ambiguous. The ends were cut back, 5 bases at V and 0 bases at J, with 13 bases in the middle. Germline lookup yields CDR1 MNHEY and CDR2 SVGAGI. The CDR3 is 15 residues long. CDR3 coding DNA: TGTGCCAGCAGTCCCCCCGGGGTCTTGAACACTGAAGCTTTCTTT. Protein: CASSPPGVLNTEAFF.

This clone was recorded a few times. The V and J genes are TRBV6-1 and TRBJ1-1, with D possibly TRBD1 on 6 matching bases. Per the germline V gene, CDR1 is MNHNS and CDR2 is SASEGT. Trimming shortened V by 1 base and J by 9 bases, and 12 bases separated the two germline ends. The CDR3 sequence is 13 residues long. CDR3 bases: TGTGCCAGCAGTGAAGTACAGGGTTCAAAAGCTTTCTTT. It encodes CASSEVQGSKAFF.

The chain has TRBV12-5 and TRBJ1-2; D unresolved. The V end lost 4 bases, the J end lost 5 bases, and 11 bases lay between the germline ends. This CDR3 comprises 13 residues. Germline assignment: CDR1 LGHNT and CDR2 FRNRAP. The CDR3 DNA follows: TGTGCTAGTGGTTCCCCTCCGGGGTATGGCTACACCTTC. The encoded protein is CASGSPPGYGYTF.

The count of this clone is one. The V call is TRBV19, the J call TRBJ1-5; no definite D call. The CDR3 length is 15 residues. V was clipped by 4 bases and J by 3 bases, with 13 bases between them. Germline CDR1 is LNHDA and CDR2 is SQIVND (reference sequence). This chain's CDR3 is CASSTSEGFNQPQHF. Written as DNA, the CDR3 is TGTGCCAGTAGTACCTCTGAGGGCTTCAATCAGCCCCAGCATTTT.

The chain carries TRBV9 and TRBJ2-2; D possibly uses TRBD1 or TRBD2 (7 bases each). Germline assignment: CDR1 SGDLS and CDR2 YYNGEE. The CDR3 is 14 amino acids. Trimming stripped 6 bases from V and 6 bases from J, with 15 bases between. The CDR3 sequence is CASTDREGAGELFF. The CDR3 DNA reads as TGTGCCAGCACCGACAGGGAGGGGGCCGGGGAGCTGTTTTTT.

The chain employs TRBV7-9 and TRBJ2-1, with 10 positions matching TRBD2. The CDR3 sequence is 18 residues long. V was clipped by 2 bases and J by 5 bases; unmatched bases: 12. From germline, CDR1 is SEHNR and CDR2 FQNEAQ (reference sequence). The CDR3 sequence is CASSLSVRASGRDNEQFF. CDR3 nucleotide sequence: TGTGCCAGCAGCTTAAGTGTTCGGGCTAGCGGGAGAGACAATGAGCAGTTCTTC.

The chain joins TRBV9 to TRBJ2-3; D possibly corresponds to TRBD1 (5 bases). V lost 4 bases and J 4 bases, leaving 16 bases between the germline ends. Germline lookup yields CDR1 SGDLS and CDR2 YYNGEE. There are 15 residues in the CDR3. The CDR3 DNA sequence: TGTGCCAGCAGCACGTATCAGGGTGGGGCAGATACGCAGTATTTT. This translates into CASSTYQGGADTQYF.

This clone was found once. The chain uses TRBV13 and TRBJ2-1, with 9 bases identical to TRBD1. Germline CDR1 and CDR2: PRHDT and FYEKMQ (reference sequence). The V gene end was trimmed by 3 bases and the J gene end by 7 bases; junction bases not matched to a gene: 1. This CDR3 has 13 residues. The CDR3 protein is CASSLDRGNEQFF. The CDR3 DNA is TGTGCCAGCAGCTTGGACAGGGGAAATGAGCAGTTCTTC. Complete variable domain (other parts from reference TRBV13 and TRBJ2-1): AAGVIQSPRHLIKEKRETATLKCYPIPRHDTVYWYQQGPGQDPQFLISFYEKMQSDKGSIPDRFSAQQFSDYHSELNMSSLELGDSALYFCASSLDRGNEQFFGPGTRLTVL.

The chain couples TRBV11-2 to TRBJ2-7; no definite D call. This CDR3 region has 12 residues. V was shortened by 5 bases and J by 3 bases, with 8 bases between the two germline ends. Germline V gene lookup returns CDR1 SGHAT and CDR2 FQNNGV. This CDR3 is CASSRIDYEQYF. In nucleotides, the CDR3 is TGTGCCAGCAGCCGAATAGACTACGAGCAGTACTTC. The full variable domain, with the rest looked up from reference TRBV11-2 and TRBJ2-7, is EAGVAQSPRYKIIEKRQSVAFWCNPISGHATLYWYQQILGQGPKLLIQFQNNGVVDDSQLPKDRFSAERLKGVDSTLKIQPAKLEDSAVYLCASSRIDYEQYFGPGTRLTVT.

The sample holds one count of this clone. The chain has TRBV6-5 and TRBJ2-7; D is perhaps TRBD1 (6 bases). V was pared by 6 bases and J by 2 bases, with 11 bases between. This CDR3 is built from 13 residues. Germline V gene lookup returns CDR1 MNHEY and CDR2 SVGAGI. CDR3 loop: CASSLGTPYEQYF. CDR3 DNA sequence: TGTGCCAGCAGCCTCGGGACACCCTACGAGCAGTACTTC.

The chain employs TRBV6-4 and TRBJ1-2; D gene ambiguous. Trimming removed 6 bases at V and 0 bases at J, with 14 bases between. Germline CDR1 and CDR2: MRHNA and SNTAGT. The CDR3 length is 15 residues. CDR3 sequence reads: CASRLDGLANYGYTF. Written as DNA, the CDR3 is TGTGCCAGCAGGCTGGACGGGTTAGCTAACTATGGCTACACCTTC.

The chain is built from TRBV7-3 and TRBJ2-3, with TRBD1 as a possible D gene (6 bases). This CDR3 has 13 amino acids. Trimming removed 3 bases from V and 6 bases from J, with 10 bases in between. CDR1 is SGHTA, CDR2 FQGTGA, per germline. The CDR3 DNA reads as TGTGCCAGCAGCTTTGTGAGGGGGGATACGCAGTATTTT. Protein sequence: CASSFVRGDTQYF.

V and J are TRBV7-9 and TRBJ1-6; D is unresolved. This CDR3 region has 15 residues. Trimming stripped 5 bases from V and 0 bases from J, with 8 bases between. CDR1 and CDR2 (germline): SEHNR, FQNEAQ (reference sequence). The CDR3 DNA reads as TGTGCCAGCAGCCAAGAGAGCTCCTATAATTCACCCCTCCACTTT. This sequence encodes CASSQESSYNSPLHF.

V and J are TRBV9 and TRBJ2-4; tentative D call: TRBD2 (6 bases). The V end lost 0 bases, the J end lost 0 bases, and 16 bases lay between the germline ends. The CDR3 runs 18 residues. Per germline, CDR1 SGDLS and CDR2 YYNGEE. The CDR3 nucleotides read TGTGCCAGCAGCGTAGGGGCCGGGACTTTCGTAGCCAAAAACATTCAGTACTTC. This codes for CASSVGAGTFVAKNIQYF.